This TCR beta chain was sequenced during a study of T cells in tumors after PD-1 blockade. General study points: Blood contained roughly two fifths of the tumor's TCR clonotypes.

The CDR3 has 17 amino acids. Germline V CDR1 and CDR2: SGDLS, YYNGEE. Trimming at V came to 4 bases and at J to 2 bases, leaving 10 bases not matched to a gene. Input was roughly 600 ng to 6,004 ng of genomic DNA from tumor or blood. Profiling relied on immunoSEQ multiplex PCR, and the TCRdb table lists in-frame clones only, not all of them. Of fewer than 15,000 clones in the sample, approximately 80% were seen once. Remarks on this clone: Its antigen is undetermined.

Sequenced here: PBMCs, sampled after anti-PD-1 treatment. The origin of this receptor is a human donor with basal cell carcinoma. This chain joins TRBV9 and TRBJ2-3; 10 nucleotides agree with TRBD2. The CDR3 loop is CASSNPIAGGPTDTQYF. The CDR3 DNA sequence: TGTGCCAGCAGCAACCCCATAGCGGGAGGCCCCACAGATACGCAGTATTTT.